A selection of T cell receptor beta chains follows, all from one sample in a study of shared clonotypes between healthy human individuals. The data were produced by immunoSEQ multiplex PCR, yet TCRdb's version contains in-frame clones alone and is incomplete. The sample holds roughly 2 million clones; about 95% are singletons and the top ten take 0.9% to 1.3%. Sequenced material: naive CD8+ T cells sorted from blood. Source of these receptors: a man aged 18 to 29 in good health. Each CDR3 is given with its conserved first and last residue. D genes are given only for firm matches. Expanded clones are given a class, and other clones once, few, many or no size at all.

TRBJ1-6	TRBV11-2	once	-	TGTGCCAGCAGCTTAGCCCCCCCTCCTAATTCACCCCTCCACTTT	CASSLAPPPNSPLHF
TRBJ2-1	TRBV4-1	-	-	TGCGCCAGCAGCCAAGAGCCCAAGACTGGGCAACGCTCCTACAATGAGCAGTTCTTC	CASSQEPKTGQRSYNEQFF
TRBJ1-2	TRBV28	-	TRBD1	TGTGCCAGCAGTTCCCTGGGACAGGGGAACTATGGCTACACCTTC	CASSSLGQGNYGYTF
TRBJ1-2	TRBV7-9	-	-	TGTGCCAGCAGCTTAGAGAGGGATTGGATTGGGTATGGCTACACCTTC	CASSLERDWIGYGYTF
TRBJ1-1	TRBV27	-	-	TGTGCCAGCAGTTTAGCCCCAGGGTTCACTGAAGCTTTCTTT	CASSLAPGFTEAFF
TRBJ2-1	TRBV7-9	-	-	TGTGCCAGCAGCTTAGTCCTGGGGAATGAGCAGTTCTTC	CASSLVLGNEQFF
TRBJ1-1	TRBV7-9	-	-	TGTGCCAGCAGCTTAGGTTCCAACACTGAAGCTTTCTTT	CASSLGSNTEAFF
TRBJ2-1	TRBV29-1	-	TRBD2	TGCAGCGTTGAAGGTGCCGGGACTAGCGGCAAGAGCTCCTACAATGAGCAGTTCTTC	CSVEGAGTSGKSSYNEQFF
TRBJ2-7	TRBV9	-	-	TGTGCCAGCAGCACCTCGGGGGCGGGAGTTTTAAGTGAGCAGTACTTC	CASSTSGAGVLSEQYF
TRBJ1-1	TRBV27	-	-	TGTGCCAGCAGTTTATCTCGAGGGCCGATGAACACTGAAGCTTTCTTT	CASSLSRGPMNTEAFF
TRBJ2-5	TRBV6-1	-	TRBD2	TGTGCCAGCAGTGTAAACCTGGGACTACCACAAGAGACCCAGTACTTC	CASSVNLGLPQETQYF
TRBJ2-7	TRBV9	-	TRBD1	TGTGCCAGCAGCGCCGGGACAGCCGGCTACGAGCAGTACTTC	CASSAGTAGYEQYF
TRBJ1-1	TRBV5-6	-	-	TGTGCCAGCAGCTTGGAGCGGACATTTGGGGTCACTGAAGCTTTCTTT	CASSLERTFGVTEAFF
TRBJ1-6	TRBV14	-	-	TGTGCCAGCAGCCTAACGGGTAATAATTCACCCCTCCACTTT	CASSLTGNNSPLHF
TRBJ1-5	TRBV6-1	-	TRBD1	TGTGCCAGCAGTGAAGCGCTTCCACAGGGGGCAGGCAATCAGCCCCAGCATTTT	CASSEALPQGAGNQPQHF
TRBJ2-5	TRBV19	-	-	TGTGCCAGTAGCTCTGGGATCATTCTTCCCCAAGAGACCCAGTACTTC	CASSSGIILPQETQYF
TRBJ2-1	TRBV7-2	-	-	TGTGCCAGCAGCTTAGCGCAGACAACCCCCGGCGATGAGCAGTTCTTC	CASSLAQTTPGDEQFF
TRBJ2-1	TRBV29-1	-	TRBD2	TGCAGCGTTGCAATCGCGGGGGAGATCAATGAGCAGTTCTTC	CSVAIAGEINEQFF
TRBJ2-7	TRBV21-1	-	-	TGTGCCAGCACCGCGCGTTGTCGCGGGGCCTACGAGCAGTACTTC	CASTARCRGAYEQYF
TRBJ1-4	TRBV28	once	-	TGTGCCAGCAGTGGTGACGTAAATGAAAAACTGTTTTTT	CASSGDVNEKLFF
TRBJ2-3	TRBV19	-	TRBD2	TGTGCCAGTAGTATAGGGACTAGCGGAGGCACAGATACGCAGTATTTT	CASSIGTSGGTDTQYF
TRBJ2-5	TRBV27	-	-	TGTGCCAGCAGTTTACTGCTACCGGACGGCCAAGAGACCCAGTACTTC	CASSLLLPDGQETQYF
TRBJ1-2	TRBV5-4	once	-	TGTGCCAGCAGCTTGGAGACAAGTGGCTACACCTTC	CASSLETSGYTF
TRBJ2-7	TRBV28	-	-	TGTGCCAGCAGTCCTACAGGCTCCTACGAGCAGTACTTC	CASSPTGSYEQYF
TRBJ2-7	TRBV7-2	-	-	TGTGCCAGCAGCTTAAGTCCCAGGGTGGACGAGCAGTACTTC	CASSLSPRVDEQYF
TRBJ2-5	TRBV10-3	-	-	TGTGCCATCGGACTTGCAGGGGATGACGGGACCCAGTACTTC	CAIGLAGDDGTQYF
TRBJ2-5	TRBV11-3	once	-	TGTGCCAGCAGTGAGAGGTCGGGGCTGGAGACCCAGTACTTC	CASSERSGLETQYF
TRBJ2-3	TRBV14	-	-	TGTGCCAGCAGTTCGCGACCGTCAGGAGCAGATACGCAGTATTTT	CASSSRPSGADTQYF
TRBJ1-6	TRBV4-3	once	-	TGCGCCAGCAGCCAATTAACAGGGTATGGATCACCCCTCCACTTT	CASSQLTGYGSPLHF
TRBJ2-3	TRBV10-3	-	TRBD2	TGTGCCATCAGTGAGGGGAGCGGGGGGGCCACAGATACGCAGTATTTT	CAISEGSGGATDTQYF
TRBJ1-4	TRBV9	-	-	TGTGCCAGCAATCCGGGTGCAACTAATGAAAAACTGTTTTTT	CASNPGATNEKLFF
TRBJ2-7	TRBV7-9	-	-	TGTGCCAGCAGCCCTGCCACGACCCAACGGGCCTACGAGCAGTACTTC	CASSPATTQRAYEQYF
TRBJ2-7	TRBV27	-	TRBD2	TGTGCCAGCAGTTCCGGGGGGGCGTTCTCCTACGAGCAGTACTTC	CASSSGGAFSYEQYF
TRBJ2-7	TRBV9	-	-	TGTGCCAGCTCCTATAACTCCTACGAGCAGTACTTC	CASSYNSYEQYF
TRBJ2-7	TRBV4-3	-	TRBD2	TGCGCCAGCAGTCAAGGACTAGCGGGAGGACCCTACGAGCAGTACTTC	CASSQGLAGGPYEQYF
TRBJ2-2	TRBV27	-	-	TGTGCCAGCAGGCGACAGAACACCGGGGAGCTGTTTTTT	CASRRQNTGELFF
TRBJ2-2	TRBV2	-	-	TGTGCCAGCAGCCCGACGGAGAACACCGGGGAGCTGTTTTTT	CASSPTENTGELFF
TRBJ2-1	TRBV4-3	-	TRBD2	TGCGCCAGCAGCCAAGTTGTCCGGGAGGTCTCCTACAATGAGCAGTTCTTC	CASSQVVREVSYNEQFF
TRBJ2-1	TRBV10-3	-	-	TGTGCCATCAGTGATAACAGGGAACGGGATGAGCAGTTCTTC	CAISDNRERDEQFF
TRBJ2-1	TRBV30	-	-	TGTGCCTGGAGTCCGACTAATGAGCAGTTCTTC	CAWSPTNEQFF
TRBJ2-7	TRBV5-6	-	-	TGTGCCAGCAGCACCTCCGGTATTATTTACGAGCAGTACTTC	CASSTSGIIYEQYF
TRBJ2-2	TRBV5-1	-	TRBD2	TGCGCCAGCAGCTTGGGACTAGCGGGAGATATCACCGGGGAGCTGTTTTTT	CASSLGLAGDITGELFF
TRBJ2-1	TRBV7-2	-	-	TGTGCCAGCAGCCCAGGGACAGAGCAGTTCTTC	CASSPGTEQFF
TRBJ2-5	TRBV7-5	-	-	TGTGCCAGAAGCTTCGGGGAGACCCAGTACTTC	CARSFGETQYF
TRBJ1-4	TRBV7-9	-	-	TGTGCCAGCAGAGACCGAGGGAGTGAAAAACTGTTTTTT	CASRDRGSEKLFF
TRBJ2-2	TRBV10-1	-	TRBD2	TGCGCCAGCATCCCCCCCGGGACTAATAGGGCCGGGGAGCTGTTTTTT	CASIPPGTNRAGELFF
TRBJ1-6	TRBV7-6	-	-	TGTGCCAGCAGCTTCACCGGGGGAGGTAATTCACCCCTCCACTTT	CASSFTGGGNSPLHF
TRBJ1-5	TRBV5-1	-	TRBD1	TGTGCCAGCAGTGACAGGGAAGGCTATCAGCCCCAGCATTTT	CASSDREGYQPQHF
TRBJ2-7	TRBV27	-	-	TGTGCCAGCAGTCTAGGGGTCCGCTCTGGGCAGTACTTC	CASSLGVRSGQYF
TRBJ2-3	TRBV5-8	-	-	TGTGCCAGCAGCTTGGCCGTGCGAGGAAGGGATTTT	CASSLAVRGRDF
TRBJ1-4	TRBV28	-	TRBD1	TGTGCCAGCAGTCCCCCCGGGACAGGCGAAAAACTGTTTTTT	CASSPPGTGEKLFF
TRBJ1-2	TRBV6-1	-	TRBD1	TGTGCCAGCAGTCCGACAGGGGCCGTCTATGGCTACACCTTC	CASSPTGAVYGYTF
TRBJ2-2	TRBV7-9	-	-	TGTGCCAGCAGCTTAGGCCCGGGGCAGGGGACCACCGGGGAGCTGTTTTTT	CASSLGPGQGTTGELFF
TRBJ2-7	TRBV27	-	-	TGTGCCAGCAGAAAACAGGATGTCCCCTACGAGCAGTACTTC	CASRKQDVPYEQYF
TRBJ2-7	TRBV30	-	-	TGTGCCTGGAGTGTAATGGCCCACGAGCAGTACTTC	CAWSVMAHEQYF
TRBJ1-6	TRBV2	few	-	TGTGCCAGCATGCGGAGGGGACTGAATAATTCACCCCTCCACTTT	CASMRRGLNNSPLHF
TRBJ2-1	TRBV25-1	-	-	TGTGCCAGCAGTGAATATATTCAACGGACCAGCTCCTACAATGAGCAGTTCTTC	CASSEYIQRTSSYNEQFF